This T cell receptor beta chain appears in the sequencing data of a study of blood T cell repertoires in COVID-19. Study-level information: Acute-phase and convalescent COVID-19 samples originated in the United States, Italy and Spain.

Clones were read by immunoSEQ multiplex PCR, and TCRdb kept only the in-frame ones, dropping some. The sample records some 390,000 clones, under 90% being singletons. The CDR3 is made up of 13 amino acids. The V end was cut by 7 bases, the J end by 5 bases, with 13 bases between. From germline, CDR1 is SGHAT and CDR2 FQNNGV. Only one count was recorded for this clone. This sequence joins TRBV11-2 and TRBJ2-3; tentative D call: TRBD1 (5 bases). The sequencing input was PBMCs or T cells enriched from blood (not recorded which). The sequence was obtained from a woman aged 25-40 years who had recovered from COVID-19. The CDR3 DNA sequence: TGTGCCAGCACCGTGGGGCGTCTAGATACGCAGTATTTT. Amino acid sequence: CASTVGRLDTQYF. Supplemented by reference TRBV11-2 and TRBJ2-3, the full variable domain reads EAGVAQSPRYKIIEKRQSVAFWCNPISGHATLYWYQQILGQGPKLLIQFQNNGVVDDSQLPKDRFSAERLKGVDSTLKIQPAKLEDSAVYLCASTVGRLDTQYFGPGTRLTVL.